This T cell receptor beta chain was recovered during a study of response to subunit inactivated influenza vaccine. TCRdb re-derived calls from the RT-PCR reads in MiXCR, one entry per CDR3 protein. Of about 160,000 distinct CDR3 sequences in the sample, approximately 10% are singletons; the top ten hold about an eighth. Study observations and caveats: It was the authors' suggestion that each seasonal influenza vaccination recruits few new T cells.

There are many counts of this clonotype. The antigen remains undetermined. Germline loops: CDR1 SGHRS, CDR2 YFSETQ. The V end lost 2 bases, the J end lost 3 bases, and 11 bases lay between the germline ends. The CDR3 loop spans 14 amino acids. This sequence was found in a man over 45 who received an inactivated influenza vaccine. The V gene is TRBV5-1, the J gene TRBJ1-1, with D perhaps matching TRBD1 (5 bases). The sequencing used non-naive T cells sorted from PBMCs, collected roughly 6 weeks after vaccination. The CDR3 DNA is TGCGCCAGCAGCTTACAGGAGGGGTACACTGAAGCTTTCTTT. This gives the protein CASSLQEGYTEAFF.